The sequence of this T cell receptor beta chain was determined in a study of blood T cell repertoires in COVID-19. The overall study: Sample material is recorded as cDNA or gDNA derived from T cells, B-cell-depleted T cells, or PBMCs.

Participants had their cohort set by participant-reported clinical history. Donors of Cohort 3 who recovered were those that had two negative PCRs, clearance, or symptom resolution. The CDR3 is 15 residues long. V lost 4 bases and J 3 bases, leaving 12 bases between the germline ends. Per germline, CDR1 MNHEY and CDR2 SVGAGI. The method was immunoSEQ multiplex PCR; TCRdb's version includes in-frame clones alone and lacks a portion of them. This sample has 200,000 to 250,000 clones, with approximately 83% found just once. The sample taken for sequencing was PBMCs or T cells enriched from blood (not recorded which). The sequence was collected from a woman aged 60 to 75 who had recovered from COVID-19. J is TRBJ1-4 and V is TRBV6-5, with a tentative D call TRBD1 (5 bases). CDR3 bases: TGTGCCAGCAGTTTCCCTGGGGGGTCTAATGAAAAACTGTTTTTT. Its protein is CASSFPGGSNEKLFF.